This T cell receptor beta chain was sequenced in a study of shared clonotypes between healthy human individuals. Generated by immunoSEQ multiplex PCR, the TCRdb table keeps only in-frame clones and is missing some. The repertoire consists of roughly 700,000 clones, with approximately 79% occurring once and the leading ten covering more than 1.5%. CDR1 is GTSNPN and CDR2 is SVGIG in the germline V gene (reference sequence). This CDR3 comprises 12 residues. Of note for this clone: Its cognate antigen is unknown. Mismatch with germline at one junction end may stem from a read error.

Study observations and caveats: Large sequencing depth failed to make sorted-subset sequencing complete, rarefaction showed.

The rearrangement joins TRBV30 to TRBJ2-3, with D uncertain. The sample was memory CD4+ T cells sorted from blood. As for subset: CD45RA-negative fraction. The TCR sequence derives from a woman aged 25 to 39 in good health. The CDR3 protein is CASSRDTDTQYF. DNA of the CDR3: TGTGCCTCGAGTCGAGACACAGATACGCAGTATTTT.